This T cell receptor (beta chain) was identified during a study of blood T cell repertoires in COVID-19 (TCRdb year 2020). As for the study more broadly: Collaborator samples came from the United States, Italy and Spain and covered acute and convalescent phases of COVID-19. The prospective study material was composed of cDNA or gDNA derived from T cells, B-cell-depleted T cells, or PBMCs. Subjects who had been exposed to COVID-19, were actively infected with it, or had recovered from it provided the deeply sampled blood TCRbeta repertoires that made up the dataset. The repertoires were made available in a free public database intended to serve as a resource for research on the immune response to SARS-CoV-2. The samples were drawn from the first 160 participants of the ongoing ImmuneRACE study and from 1,254 subjects provided by 6 global collaborators. The sample metadata nearly always contained a de-identified subject ID, COVID-19 status, age in years and sex. HLA class I and class II types, where available, came from metadata supplied by the sample provider rather than from assay-based typing. What the research found in general, with its limitations: The amount of clinical and demographic metadata varied by source and participant and was provided uncurated.

Details on this clone: Its antigen remains undetermined. Base qualities are not recorded, but no much larger clone differs from it by a single base.

Each collaborating institution followed its own protocols to collect whole blood in K2EDTA tubes. For TCRbeta analysis, collaborators shipped samples in one of three forms: frozen whole blood, isolated PBMCs, or DNA extracted from either of those sample types. The immunoSEQ Assay, a bias-controlled multiplex PCR, was used to amplify TCRbeta CDR3 regions from genomic DNA. From the authors' description of their analysis: The number of nucleated cells in each sample was estimated from the amplification of reference gene primers within the assay. To quantify the absolute abundance of each unique TCRbeta CDR3 rearrangement, sequence reads were collapsed and filtered. Productive Simpson clonality was computed per sample as the square root of Simpson's diversity index over productive rearrangements. The immuneACCESS repertoire file appears here via TCRdb, limited to in-frame rearrangements. These files lack a portion of the clones; in checked studies, under half of the deficit traces to unresolved V genes, and the cause of the others is not known. V, J and clone size were drawn from that table, and D and trimming were deduced from the DNA. In all, the sample holds 95,000 to 150,000 clones, and about 80% of those were seen once. The ten largest clones represent roughly 17% of the sample.

The sample comprised peripheral blood. The sequence derives from a man aged 60 to 75 with active or convalescent COVID-19.

The nucleotide sequence reads TGTGCCAGTACGAGTGCTTTGGGGCCATCCACAGATACGCAGTATTTT. Its amino acids are CASTSALGPSTDTQYF. This sequence uses TRBV19 and TRBJ2-3, with a weak D call of TRBD1 (5 bases match). The CDR3 contains 16 residues, cysteine and phenylalanine counted. Only the CDR3 DNA is retained, 48 bases long and in frame from the first base. Via the germline V gene (reference sequence), CDR1 is LNHDA and CDR2 SQIVND. The V end loses 7 bases and the J end loses 2 bases, and a stretch of 19 bases separates them.